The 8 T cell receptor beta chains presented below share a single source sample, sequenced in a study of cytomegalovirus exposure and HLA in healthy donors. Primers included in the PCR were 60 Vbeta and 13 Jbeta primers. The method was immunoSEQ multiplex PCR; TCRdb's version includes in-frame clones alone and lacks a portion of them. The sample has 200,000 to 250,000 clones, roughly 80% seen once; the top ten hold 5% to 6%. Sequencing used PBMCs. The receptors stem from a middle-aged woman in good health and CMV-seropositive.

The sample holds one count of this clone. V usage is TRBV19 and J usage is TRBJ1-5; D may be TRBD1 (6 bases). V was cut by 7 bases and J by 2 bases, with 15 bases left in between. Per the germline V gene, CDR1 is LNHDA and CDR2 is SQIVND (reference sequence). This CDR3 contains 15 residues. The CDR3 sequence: CASTSGTWGNQPQHF. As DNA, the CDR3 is TGTGCCAGTACCTCCGGGACATGGGGCAATCAGCCCCAGCATTTT.

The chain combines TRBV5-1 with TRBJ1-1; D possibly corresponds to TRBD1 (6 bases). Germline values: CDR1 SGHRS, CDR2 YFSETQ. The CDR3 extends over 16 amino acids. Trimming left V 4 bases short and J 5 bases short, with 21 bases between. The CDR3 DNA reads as TGCGCCAGCAGCAGCCGCGGGGGCCGGACTTGGACTGAAGCTTTCTTT. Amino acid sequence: CASSSRGGRTWTEAFF.

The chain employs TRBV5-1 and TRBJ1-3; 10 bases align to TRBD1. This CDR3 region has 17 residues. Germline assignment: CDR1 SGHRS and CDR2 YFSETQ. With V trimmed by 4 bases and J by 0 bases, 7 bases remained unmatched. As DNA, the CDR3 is TGCGCCAGCAGCCAAATGACAGGGGGCTACTCTGGAAACACCATATATTTT. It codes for CASSQMTGGYSGNTIYF.

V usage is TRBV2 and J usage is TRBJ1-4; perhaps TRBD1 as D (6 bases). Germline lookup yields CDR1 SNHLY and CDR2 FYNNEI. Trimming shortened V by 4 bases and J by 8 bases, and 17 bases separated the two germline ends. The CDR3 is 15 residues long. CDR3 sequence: CASSVGTRGGEKLFF. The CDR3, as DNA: TGTGCCAGCAGTGTTGGGACACGGGGAGGGGAAAAACTGTTTTTT.

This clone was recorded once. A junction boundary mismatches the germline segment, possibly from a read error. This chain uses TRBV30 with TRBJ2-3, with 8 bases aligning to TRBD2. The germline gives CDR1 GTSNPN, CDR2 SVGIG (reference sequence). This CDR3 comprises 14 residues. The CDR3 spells CAWSGGANTNTQYF. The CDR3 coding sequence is TGTGCCTGGAGCGGGGGGGCAAACACAAATACGCAGTATTTT.

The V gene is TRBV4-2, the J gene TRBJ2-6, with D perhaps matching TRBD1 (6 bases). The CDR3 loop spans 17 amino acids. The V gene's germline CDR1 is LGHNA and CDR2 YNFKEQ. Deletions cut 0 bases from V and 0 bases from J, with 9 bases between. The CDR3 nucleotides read TGTGCCAGCAGCCAAGATGGGACAAGCTCTGGGGCCAACGTCCTGACTTTC. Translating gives CASSQDGTSSGANVLTF.

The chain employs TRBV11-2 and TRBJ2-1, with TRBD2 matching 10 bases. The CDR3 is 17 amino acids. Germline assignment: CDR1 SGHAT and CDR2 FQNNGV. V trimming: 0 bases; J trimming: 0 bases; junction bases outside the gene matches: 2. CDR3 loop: CASSLEPSGSSYNEQFF. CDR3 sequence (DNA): TGTGCCAGCAGCTTAGAGCCTAGCGGGAGCTCCTACAATGAGCAGTTCTTC.

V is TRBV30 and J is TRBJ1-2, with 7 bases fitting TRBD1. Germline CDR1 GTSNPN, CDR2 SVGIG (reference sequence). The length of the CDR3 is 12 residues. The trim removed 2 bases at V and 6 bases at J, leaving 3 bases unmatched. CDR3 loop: CAWSPQGDGYTF. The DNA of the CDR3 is TGTGCCTGGAGTCCCCAGGGGGATGGCTACACCTTC.